This is a list of T cell receptor beta chains from one sample in a study of post-analysis software for immune sequencing data. TCRdb re-called the PCR reads through MiXCR, storing one row per CDR3 protein. The profile shows some 500,000 distinct CDR3 sequences, approximately 46% of them singletons. Sequencing was carried out using blood. The receptors were sampled from a girl between 10 and 17 years old with multiple sclerosis. CDR3s include the opening cysteine and the closing phenylalanine or tryptophan. The D gene is left open where the match is weak. Size is omitted from some rows. Given values are once, few, many or a class for expanded clones.

J gene | clone size | D gene | V gene | CDR3 protein | CDR3 DNA
TRBJ2-7 | NA | TRBD2 | TRBV6-1 | CASSRMLAGGTYEQYF | TGTGCCAGCTCCCGGATGTTAGCGGGAGGAACTTACGAGCAGTACTTC
TRBJ2-7 | few | TRBD2 | TRBV20-1 | CSAREAGGSFSYEQYF | TGCAGTGCTAGAGAGGCGGGAGGGTCTTTTTCCTACGAGCAGTACTTC
TRBJ2-1 | NA | TRBD2 | TRBV6-5 | CASSYSASGSHNEQFF | TGTGCCAGCAGTTACTCGGCTAGCGGGAGTCACAATGAGCAGTTCTTC
TRBJ2-6 | NA | NA | TRBV6-2/TRBV6-3 | CASSQTLWGSGANVLTF | TGCGCCAGCAGCCAAACCCTATGGGGCTCTGGGGCCAACGTCCTGACTTTC
TRBJ2-3 | NA | TRBD1 | TRBV6-5 | CASSFTGGTDTQYF | TGTGCCAGCAGTTTTACAGGGGGCACAGATACGCAGTATTTT
TRBJ2-1 | NA | TRBD2 | TRBV6-6 | CASRGGLAGALEQFF | TGTGCCAGCAGGGGGGGACTAGCGGGAGCACTTGAGCAGTTCTTC
TRBJ1-2 | NA | TRBD1 | TRBV13 | CASHFRTGDYGYTF | TGTGCCAGCCACTTCAGGACAGGGGACTATGGCTACACCTTC
TRBJ2-1 | NA | TRBD2 | TRBV4-3 | CASSQRDGGGYEQFF | TGCGCCAGCAGCCAGAGGGACGGGGGGGGCTATGAGCAGTTCTTC
TRBJ2-7 | few | TRBD2 | TRBV20-1 | CSAPWPPGGPGEQYF | TGCAGTGCCCCTTGGCCCCCGGGAGGGCCGGGTGAGCAGTACTTC
TRBJ2-3 | few | TRBD2 | TRBV7-3 | CASSGSGSGGDTQYF | TGTGCCAGCTCAGGTAGCGGGAGCGGCGGGGATACGCAGTATTTT
TRBJ2-3 | few | NA | TRBV9 | CASSVAGLPGDTQYF | TGTGCCAGCAGCGTAGCGGGGCTTCCCGGGGATACGCAGTATTTT
TRBJ2-5 | few | TRBD2 | TRBV5-5 | CASSSIAGWQETQYF | TGTGCCAGCAGCTCCATAGCGGGATGGCAAGAGACCCAGTACTTC
TRBJ1-2 | few | NA | TRBV7-7 | CASSPLDVNYGYTF | TGTGCTAGCAGCCCTTTGGACGTGAACTATGGCTACACCTTC
TRBJ2-7 | NA | NA | TRBV12-3/TRBV12-4 | CASSQESAAYEQYF | TGTGCCAGCAGCCAGGAAAGTGCCGCCTACGAGCAGTACTTC
TRBJ2-2 | NA | NA | TRBV7-8 | CASTSRASPNTGELFF | TGTGCCAGCACCTCGAGGGCTAGCCCGAACACCGGGGAGCTGTTTTTT
TRBJ1-5 | NA | NA | TRBV19 | CASGVGQFNQPQHF | TGTGCCAGTGGTGTCGGACAGTTCAATCAGCCCCAGCATTTT
TRBJ2-7 | NA | TRBD2 | TRBV20-1 | CSARDGRGAHEQYF | TGCAGTGCTAGAGACGGGAGGGGGGCCCACGAGCAGTACTTC
TRBJ2-1 | NA | TRBD2 | TRBV5-6 | CASSRLAGNNEQFF | TGTGCCAGCAGTCGACTAGCGGGCAACAATGAGCAGTTCTTC
TRBJ1-1 | NA | NA | TRBV6-5 | CASSYTGSEAFF | TGTGCCAGCTCATACACAGGTTCGGAAGCTTTCTTT
TRBJ1-1 | NA | NA | TRBV12-5 | CASGNRLLGGTEAFF | TGTGCTAGTGGTAACCGTCTCTTAGGGGGCACTGAAGCTTTCTTT
TRBJ2-7 | few | NA | TRBV9 | CACKGGSRRRYEQYF | TGTGCCTGCAAAGGGGGGTCTCGTAGGCGCTACGAGCAGTACTTC
TRBJ2-7 | NA | TRBD2 | TRBV2 | CASSASGSWGYEQYF | TGTGCCAGCAGCGCTAGCGGGAGTTGGGGCTACGAGCAGTACTTC
TRBJ1-2 | few | NA | TRBV4-3 | CASSQDGSWSSNYGYTF | TGCGCCAGCAGCCAAGATGGGTCTTGGTCGTCTAACTATGGCTACACCTTC
TRBJ1-1 | NA | NA | TRBV28 | CASSSRDGDTEAFF | TGTGCCAGCAGTTCCCGGGACGGTGACACTGAAGCTTTCTTT
TRBJ1-1 | NA | NA | TRBV27 | CASTSPGATEAFF | TGTGCCAGCACATCCCCGGGTGCCACTGAAGCTTTCTTT
TRBJ2-3 | few | TRBD2 | TRBV7-6 | CASSFRLAGSADTQYF | TGTGCCAGCAGCTTCCGACTAGCGGGATCAGCAGATACGCAGTATTTT
TRBJ1-2 | NA | NA | TRBV9 | CASSVRSYGYTF | TGTGCCAGCAGCGTAAGGAGCTATGGCTACACCTTC
TRBJ2-5 | NA | NA | TRBV21-1 | CASSKLRTGEETQYF | TGTGCCAGCAGCAAACTAAGGACAGGGGAAGAGACCCAGTACTTC
TRBJ2-3 | NA | NA | TRBV24-1 | CATSDSGGGGTDTQYF | TGTGCCACCAGTGATTCCGGCGGAGGGGGCACAGATACGCAGTATTTT
TRBJ2-1 | NA | NA | TRBV25-1 | CASSAPYIYGHNEQFF | TGTGCCAGCAGTGCCCCCTATATCTATGGCCACAATGAGCAGTTCTTC
TRBJ1-2 | NA | TRBD1 | TRBV20-1 | CSASLPGQAYGYTF | TGCAGCGCTAGTTTACCCGGACAGGCCTATGGCTACACCTTC